This TCR beta chain was recorded in a study of blood T cell repertoires in COVID-19. About the study: Both acute and convalescent COVID-19 samples were obtained from the United States, Italy and Spain. The cDNA or gDNA used as material had been derived from T cells, B-cell-depleted T cells, or PBMCs.

The study assigned cohorts using participant-reported clinical history. Measured with immunoSEQ multiplex PCR; TCRdb has only the in-frame clones, and not every one. The data contain roughly 200,000 clones, around 86% of them singletons. Trimming cost V 4 bases and J 8 bases, with 37 bases left between them. The CDR3 loop spans 20 amino acids. Germline CDR1 reads SGHRS; CDR2 reads YFSETQ. The V gene is TRBV5-1, the J gene TRBJ2-7; TRBD1 might be the D (6 bases). Specimen: PBMCs or T cells enriched from blood (not recorded which). The sequence derives from a man aged 25 to 40 in a cohort exposed to, infected with or recovered from COVID-19 (not recorded which). The CDR3 DNA follows: TGCGCCAGCAGCGGACAACCGTTAGGGGCGGCGAGGGAGACACAGGGAAAGCAGTACTTC. Translating it yields CASSGQPLGAARETQGKQYF. Using reference TRBV5-1 and TRBJ2-7 for the parts outside the CDR3, the full variable domain is KAGVTQTPRYLIKTRGQQVTLSCSPISGHRSVSWYQQTPGQGLQFLFEYFSETQRNKGNFPGRFSGRQFSNSRSEMNVSTLELGDSALYLCASSGQPLGAARETQGKQYFGPGTRLTVT.